This T cell receptor beta chain was found in a study of blood T cell repertoires in COVID-19. The wider study: The United States, Italy and Spain supplied acute and convalescent COVID-19 samples. In each case, the material was cDNA or gDNA derived from T cells, B-cell-depleted T cells, or PBMCs.

V gave up 1 base and J gave up 5 bases, with 8 bases separating them. CDR1 SEHNR and CDR2 FQNEAQ come from the germline V gene (reference sequence). The CDR3 has 13 amino acids. Per the study methods: Estimates of nucleated cell counts were drawn from the amplification of reference gene primers. Method: immunoSEQ multiplex PCR; TCRdb's copy keeps in-frame clones and lacks some. That table supplies the V and J calls and clone size; D and trimming were determined from the DNA. The sample records fewer than 200,000 clones, about nine tenths being singletons. The chain carries TRBV7-9 and TRBJ2-5; D ambiguous. This clonotype originated in a man aged 60 to 69 with acute or convalescent COVID-19. Sequencing was performed on peripheral blood. For the CDR3, the DNA is TGTGCCAGCAGCTTAGTGGGCGCGGAGACCCAGTACTTC. Translation gives CASSLVGAETQYF. The whole variable domain, filled in from reference TRBV7-9 and TRBJ2-5, reads DTGVSQNPRHKITKRGQNVTFRCDPISEHNRLYWYRQTLGQGPEFLTYFQNEAQLEKSRLLSDRFSAERPKGSFSTLEIQRTEQGDSAMYLCASSLVGAETQYFGPGTRLLVL.